The 25 T cell receptor beta chains listed next were all sequenced from one sample in a study of T-cell reconstitution after alpha-beta-depleted transplantation in children. Preparing the TCRbeta library involved the use of unique molecular identifiers. TCRdb reprocessed the PCR reads via MiXCR and lists one record per CDR3 protein. The data show a few hundred thousand distinct CDR3 sequences, roughly 25% seen once. Sequences were derived from PBMCs, mostly from graft donor cells, sampled 360 days after TCRalphabeta/CD19-depleted stem cell transplant. The receptors stem from a female patient between 2 and 10 years old who had a stem cell transplant for congenital amegakaryocytic thrombocytopenia, so the T cells may come from the graft donor.

This clonotype was counted many times. The chain uses TRBV6-5 and TRBJ2-1, with 12 bases aligning to TRBD2. The germline CDR1 and CDR2 sequences are MNHEY and SVGAGI. V was pared by 6 bases and J by 4 bases, with 4 bases of the junction left unmatched. The CDR3 spans 15 residues. In DNA form, the CDR3 reads TGTGCCAGCAGGGGGGGACTAGCGGGTTACAATGAGCAGTTCTTC. Translated, it gives CASRGGLAGYNEQFF.

This clonotype was counted between two and nine times. Here the CDR3 DNA reads TGCAGTGCAACCCGGACAGCTAGCAATCAGCCCCAGCATTTT. Translated, it gives CSATRTASNQPQHF. The gene calls are TRBV20-1 and TRBJ1-5; possible D gene TRBD1, 6 bases. Germline CDR1 reads DFQATT; CDR2 reads SNEGSKA (reference sequence). V was shortened by 6 bases and J by 0 bases, with 12 bases between the two germline ends. The CDR3 extends over 14 amino acids.

J is TRBJ2-3 and V is TRBV7-2, with a weak D call TRBD2 (5 bases). V lost 5 bases to trimming and J lost 0 bases, with 15 bases between them. The CDR3 covers 16 residues. In germline, CDR1 is SGHTA, CDR2 FQGNSA. The CDR3 DNA follows: TGTGCCAGCAGCAACCACCCTGGGAGTAGCACAGATACGCAGTATTTT. Its translation: CASSNHPGSSTDTQYF.

V usage is TRBV6-1 and J usage is TRBJ2-3, with D perhaps assigned TRBD1 or TRBD2 (5 bases each). Germline CDR1 and CDR2: MNHNS and SASEGT. The CDR3 loop spans 14 amino acids. Trimming stripped 2 bases from V and 5 bases from J, with 11 bases between. CDR3 in DNA: TGTGCCAGCAGTGAACAGGGTGGGGGAGATACGCAGTATTTT. Its translation is CASSEQGGGDTQYF.

The chain joins TRBV5-1 to TRBJ2-3; perhaps D is TRBD1 or TRBD2 (5 bases each). Germline CDR1 reads SGHRS; CDR2 reads YFSETQ. The CDR3 has 15 residues. Trimming shortened V by 0 bases and J by 1 base, and 9 bases separated the two germline ends. The CDR3 loop reads CASSLGDGGTDTQYF. DNA of the CDR3: TGCGCCAGCAGCTTGGGGGACGGAGGCACAGATACGCAGTATTTT.

The chain joins TRBV20-1 to TRBJ2-3; D uncertain. The V gene's germline CDR1 is DFQATT and CDR2 SNEGSKA (reference sequence). Between the trimmed V and J ends, which lost 3 bases and 2 bases, there was a span of 18 bases. The CDR3 spans 16 residues. The CDR3: CSARSRLRAATDTQYF. In DNA, the CDR3 is TGCAGTGCTAGGTCAAGACTTCGGGCGGCCACAGATACGCAGTATTTT.

This chain links TRBV30 with TRBJ2-2; 9 nucleotides match TRBD1. Trimming removed 2 bases from V and 4 bases from J; junction bases left unmatched: 5. Germline loops: CDR1 GTSNPN, CDR2 SVGIG (reference sequence). There are 15 residues in the CDR3. The CDR3, as DNA: TGTGCCTGGAGTACGCTGACAGGGGGCACCGGGGAGCTGTTTTTT. Translating gives CAWSTLTGGTGELFF.

This clonotype was picked up a small number of times. The rearrangement uses TRBV4-2 and TRBJ1-2, with D perhaps matching TRBD1 (6 bases). Germline-derived CDR1 and CDR2 are LGHNA and YNFKEQ. V was cut by 1 base and J by 4 bases, with 10 bases left in between. The CDR3 has 14 residues. CDR3 bases: TGTGCCAGCAGCCAAGGGGAGGGGGGCTATGGCTACACCTTC. This encodes CASSQGEGGYGYTF.

The chain is built from TRBV18 and TRBJ2-3, with D possibly matching TRBD1 (5 bases). Germline V gene sequence: CDR1 KGHSH, CDR2 LQKENI. This CDR3 has 17 residues. V was clipped by 2 bases and J by 2 bases, with 17 bases between them. The CDR3: CASSPGSSTGFTDTQYF. CDR3 coding DNA: TGTGCCAGCTCACCAGGGTCTAGTACAGGATTCACAGATACGCAGTATTTT.

The chain couples TRBV7-6 to TRBJ2-7, with 13 bases matching TRBD2. This CDR3 spans 12 amino acids. Germline CDR1 is SGHVS and CDR2 is FNYEAQ. The V segment lost 8 bases and the J segment 7 bases; nucleotides outside the gene matches: 2. CDR3 sequence (DNA): TGTGCCAGCGCGACTAGCGGGGGGGAGCAGTACTTC. This gives the protein CASATSGGEQYF. Together with reference TRBV7-6 and TRBJ2-7, the CDR3 gives the full variable domain: GAGVSQSPRYKVTKRGQDVALRCDPISGHVSLYWYRQALGQGPEFLTYFNYEAQQDKSGLPNDRFSAERPEGSISTLTIQRTEQRDSAMYRCASATSGGEQYFGPGTRLTVT.

This clonotype was seen only a few times. V usage is TRBV6-9 and J usage is TRBJ1-5, with D unclear. V was cut by 0 bases and J by 3 bases, with 9 bases left in between. Germline CDR1 reads MNHGY; CDR2 reads SVAAGI. The length of the CDR3 is 15 residues. CDR3 coding DNA: TGTGCCAGCAGTTATTCAGAAGGGCTCAATCAGCCCCAGCATTTT. Protein product: CASSYSEGLNQPQHF.

The V call is TRBV20-1, the J call TRBJ2-5; 9 positions match TRBD2. The germline V gene encodes CDR1 DFQATT and CDR2 SNEGSKA (reference sequence). V was pared by 3 bases and J by 3 bases, with 8 bases of the junction left unmatched. This CDR3 is 15 amino acids long. CDR3 region: CSASFPAGGKETQYF. Written as DNA, the CDR3 is TGCAGTGCTAGTTTCCCAGCGGGAGGAAAAGAGACCCAGTACTTC.

The chain couples TRBV5-1 to TRBJ2-3; possibly TRBD2 for D (5 bases). The CDR3 loop spans 14 amino acids. V lost 4 bases to trimming and J lost 1 base, with 10 bases between them. CDR1 and CDR2 (germline): SGHRS, YFSETQ. CDR3 sequence: CASSLGVRTDTQYF. In DNA, the CDR3 is TGCGCCAGCAGCCTGGGAGTTCGCACAGATACGCAGTATTTT.

This clonotype was seen a few times. The chain links TRBV29-1 to TRBJ1-3; D might be TRBD1 (5 bases). V was cut by 0 bases and J by 3 bases, with 12 bases left in between. CDR1 SQVTM and CDR2 ANQGSEA come from the germline V gene. CDR3 length: 15 residues. The CDR3 DNA sequence: TGCAGCGTTGAAGATCAGGGAGGGAATGGAAACACCATATATTTT. This sequence encodes CSVEDQGGNGNTIYF.

There are a few counts of this clonotype. The rearrangement joins TRBV7-8 to TRBJ2-2, with unresolved D. Trimming removed 2 bases from V and 4 bases from J, with 11 bases in between. CDR3 length equals 15 residues. Germline CDR1 is SGHVS and CDR2 is FQNEAQ. The CDR3 region is CASSLSIPTTGELFF. CDR3 DNA sequence: TGTGCCAGCAGCTTAAGTATACCCACCACCGGGGAGCTGTTTTTT.

This clonotype has at least ten counts. The rearrangement links TRBV4-1 to TRBJ2-1; D gene uncertain. The length of the CDR3 is 13 residues. Trimming removed 2 bases from V and 6 bases from J, with 8 bases in between. Germline V gene lookup returns CDR1 MGHRA and CDR2 YSYEKL. The DNA for the CDR3 is TGCGCCAGCAGCCAACCGTGGGGCAATGAGCAGTTCTTC. This gives the protein CASSQPWGNEQFF.

CDR3: CSVGGGPNEKLFF. The CDR3 DNA reads as TGCAGCGTTGGTGGCGGACCAAATGAAAAACTGTTTTTT. The J gene is TRBJ1-4, the V gene TRBV29-1; D is unresolved. This CDR3 has 13 amino acids. The V end was cut by 4 bases, the J end by 5 bases, with 11 bases between. Germline lookup yields CDR1 SQVTM and CDR2 ANQGSEA.

The J gene is TRBJ2-3, the V gene TRBV11-2; 9 bases fit TRBD2. The germline CDR1 and CDR2 sequences are SGHAT and FQNNGV. This CDR3 is 17 amino acids long. V was pared by 2 bases and J by 2 bases, with 8 bases of the junction left unmatched. The CDR3 nucleotides read TGTGCCAGCAGCTTAACTAAGACTAGCGGACACACAGATACGCAGTATTTT. The encoded protein is CASSLTKTSGHTDTQYF.

This clonotype appeared a few times. The gene calls are TRBV20-1 and TRBJ2-2; TRBD2 matches at 12 bases. The CDR3 sequence is 15 residues long. Germline trimming cut 3 bases from V and 7 bases from J; bases unmatched to any gene: 6. Germline CDR1 DFQATT, CDR2 SNEGSKA (reference sequence). The CDR3 nucleotides are TGCAGTGCTAGGTCTAGCGGGAGGGCTAACGGGGAGCTGTTTTTT. Protein: CSARSSGRANGELFF.

The V call is TRBV20-1, the J call TRBJ2-5, with D tentatively TRBD1 (6 bases). Germline V gives CDR1 DFQATT, CDR2 SNEGSKA (reference sequence). The CDR3 spans 14 residues. Trimming cost V 5 bases and J 2 bases, with 15 bases left between them. The CDR3 region is CSALLTGPQETQYF. The CDR3 DNA reads as TGCAGTGCTCTCTTGACAGGACCACAAGAGACCCAGTACTTC.

The chain links TRBV7-8 to TRBJ1-1, with D hard to call. The germline V and J ends were trimmed by 4 bases and 5 bases, with 11 bases remaining between them. CDR3 length: 13 residues. Germline V lookup: CDR1 SGHVS, CDR2 FQNEAQ. The CDR3 is CASSSITNTEAFF. CDR3 DNA: TGTGCCAGCAGCTCCATAACAAATACTGAAGCTTTCTTT.

V is TRBV5-1 and J is TRBJ2-1, with 7 bases that match TRBD2. V was clipped by 2 bases and J by 5 bases; unmatched bases: 7. Germline V CDR1 and CDR2: SGHRS, YFSETQ. The CDR3 spans 15 residues. The CDR3 DNA reads as TGCGCCAGCAGCTTTGAACTAGCGACAAACAATGAGCAGTTCTTC. Its protein is CASSFELATNNEQFF. Full variable domain (remainder filled in from reference TRBV5-1 and TRBJ2-1): KAGVTQTPRYLIKTRGQQVTLSCSPISGHRSVSWYQQTPGQGLQFLFEYFSETQRNKGNFPGRFSGRQFSNSRSEMNVSTLELGDSALYLCASSFELATNNEQFFGPGTRLTVL.

The chain combines TRBV4-1 with TRBJ2-1, with a tentative D call TRBD1 (6 bases). The CDR3 runs 17 residues. Trimming removed 5 bases at V and 0 bases at J, with 17 bases between. Germline CDR1 is MGHRA and CDR2 is YSYEKL. The CDR3 nucleotides are TGCGCCAGCAGCTTCAACAGGGCGCCGAGCTCCTACAATGAGCAGTTCTTC. Its translation is CASSFNRAPSSYNEQFF.

In DNA form, the CDR3 reads TGTGCCAGCAGTCCGAGCGGGCGTCAAGAGACCCAGTACTTC. This translates into CASSPSGRQETQYF. V gene TRBV9 combines with J gene TRBJ2-5; possible D gene TRBD2, 6 bases. The germline CDR1 and CDR2 sequences are SGDLS and YYNGEE. V shed 5 bases and J shed 2 bases, with 13 bases lying between them. The length of the CDR3 is 14 residues.

This clonotype was detected a few times. This CDR3 reads CASSQIMSRGGTDTQYF. The CDR3 region has the DNA TGCGCCAGCAGCCAGATAATGTCCAGGGGGGGCACAGATACGCAGTATTTT. The chain combines TRBV4-3 with TRBJ2-3; perhaps TRBD1 as D (7 bases). Trimming stripped 3 bases from V and 1 base from J, with 17 bases between. The CDR3 extends over 17 amino acids. Germline-derived CDR1 and CDR2 are LGHNA and YSLEER.